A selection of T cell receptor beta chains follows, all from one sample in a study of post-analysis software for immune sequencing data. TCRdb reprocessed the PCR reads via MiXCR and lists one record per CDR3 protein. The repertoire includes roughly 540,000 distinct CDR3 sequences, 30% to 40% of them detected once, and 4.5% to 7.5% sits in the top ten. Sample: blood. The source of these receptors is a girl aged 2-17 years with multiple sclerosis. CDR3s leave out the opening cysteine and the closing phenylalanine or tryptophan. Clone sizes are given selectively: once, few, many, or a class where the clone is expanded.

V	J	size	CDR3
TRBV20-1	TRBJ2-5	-	SASHATSGPRQETQY
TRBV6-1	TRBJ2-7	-	ASSTGPSYEQY
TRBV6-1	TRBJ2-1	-	ASSGPGLAGGPYNEQF
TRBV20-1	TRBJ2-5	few	SASPGTGEETQY
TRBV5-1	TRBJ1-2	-	ASKISTRANYGYT
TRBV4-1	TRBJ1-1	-	ASSPGGVNTEAF
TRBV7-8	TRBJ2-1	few	ASSSRSSGGTYNEQF
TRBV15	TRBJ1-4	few	ATSGSTGYGEKLF
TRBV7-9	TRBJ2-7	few	ASSLFGGSSYEQY
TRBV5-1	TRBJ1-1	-	ASSSENREAF
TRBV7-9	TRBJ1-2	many	ASSFPGTANYGYT
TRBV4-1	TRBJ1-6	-	ASSHPGQASLH
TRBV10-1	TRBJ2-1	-	ASSESLAGGLNEQF
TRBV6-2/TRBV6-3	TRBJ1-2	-	ASTKTGANYGYT
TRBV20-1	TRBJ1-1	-	RARDRVAEAF
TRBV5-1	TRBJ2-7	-	ASSLAVWTGKPEKY
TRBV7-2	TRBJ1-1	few	ASSLTVGDTEAF
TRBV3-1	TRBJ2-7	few	ASSPASGGAYEQY
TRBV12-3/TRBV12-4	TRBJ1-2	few	ASSNNAGNYGYT
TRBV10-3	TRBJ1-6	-	AIRGSTGTQYSPLH
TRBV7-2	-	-	ANSHRGSGGAHSYNEQY
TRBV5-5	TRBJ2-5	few	ASSLAVRLQETQY
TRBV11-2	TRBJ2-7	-	ASSPAGTSGVYEQY
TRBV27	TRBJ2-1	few	ASSFSTSYNEQF
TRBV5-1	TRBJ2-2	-	ASSSDSNTGELF
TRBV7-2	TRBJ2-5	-	ASSFSQETQC
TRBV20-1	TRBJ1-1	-	RTRDSLGSNTEAF
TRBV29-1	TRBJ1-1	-	SFAESNTEAF
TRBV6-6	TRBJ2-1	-	ASSYSTYEQF
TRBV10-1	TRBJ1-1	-	ASSESILTEAF
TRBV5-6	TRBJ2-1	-	ASSLKRYYNEQF
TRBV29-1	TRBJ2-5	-	SVSRVQETQY
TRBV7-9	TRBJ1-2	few	ASSFSEAYGYT
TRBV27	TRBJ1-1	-	ASSSNRVTEAF
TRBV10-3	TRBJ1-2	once	AISDLVASYGYT
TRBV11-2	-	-	ASSPQGAGEGTQY
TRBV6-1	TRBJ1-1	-	ASQFQNTEAF
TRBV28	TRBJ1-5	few	ASSLRRLDQPQH
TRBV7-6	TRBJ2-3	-	ASSLAGLRGQGTFRDTQY
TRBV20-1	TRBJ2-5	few	SAHTARETQY
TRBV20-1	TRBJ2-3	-	SADGDSTDTQY
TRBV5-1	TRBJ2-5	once	ASSLIFQETRY
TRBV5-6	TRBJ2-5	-	ASSYGGRETQY
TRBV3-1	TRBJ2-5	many	ASSERLGPETQY
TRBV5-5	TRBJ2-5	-	ASSSGQGHSVVETQY
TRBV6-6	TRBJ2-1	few	ASSYSLTGRGHNEQF
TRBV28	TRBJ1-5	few	ASKSLETGFNQPQH
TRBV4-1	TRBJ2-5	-	ASSQVYDNSPLNEQY
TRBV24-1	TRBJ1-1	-	ATSDPASSEAF
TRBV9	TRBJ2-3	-	ASSPAPTEEHTDTQY
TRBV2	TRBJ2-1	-	ASGQRSYNEQF
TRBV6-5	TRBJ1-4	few	ASMEGTNEKLF
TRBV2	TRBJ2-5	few	ASSAGASGFQETQY
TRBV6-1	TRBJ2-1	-	ASSVGSGKEF
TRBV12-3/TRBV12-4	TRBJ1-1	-	ASSHTGTEAF
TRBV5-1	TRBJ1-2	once	ASSWGEPPGYGYT
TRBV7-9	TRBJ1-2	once	ASSSGQGRNYGYT
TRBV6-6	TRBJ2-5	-	ASSRPGFEGETQY
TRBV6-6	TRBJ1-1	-	ATFRVVGTEAF